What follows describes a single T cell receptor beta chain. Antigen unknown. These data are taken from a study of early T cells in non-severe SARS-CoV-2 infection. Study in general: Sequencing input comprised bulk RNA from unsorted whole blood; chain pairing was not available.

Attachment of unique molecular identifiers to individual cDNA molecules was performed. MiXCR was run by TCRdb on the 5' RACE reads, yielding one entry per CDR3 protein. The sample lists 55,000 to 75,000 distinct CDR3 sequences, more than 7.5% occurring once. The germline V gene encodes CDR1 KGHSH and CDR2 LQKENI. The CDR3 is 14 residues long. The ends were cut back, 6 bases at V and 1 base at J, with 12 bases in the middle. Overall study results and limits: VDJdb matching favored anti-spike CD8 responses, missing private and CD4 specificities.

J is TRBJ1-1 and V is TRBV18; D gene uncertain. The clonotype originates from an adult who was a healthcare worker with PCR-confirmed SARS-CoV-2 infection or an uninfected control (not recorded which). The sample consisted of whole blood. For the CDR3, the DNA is TGTGCCAGCTCTCCAGGACTGAAGAACACTGAAGCTTTCTTT. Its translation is CASSPGLKNTEAFF.